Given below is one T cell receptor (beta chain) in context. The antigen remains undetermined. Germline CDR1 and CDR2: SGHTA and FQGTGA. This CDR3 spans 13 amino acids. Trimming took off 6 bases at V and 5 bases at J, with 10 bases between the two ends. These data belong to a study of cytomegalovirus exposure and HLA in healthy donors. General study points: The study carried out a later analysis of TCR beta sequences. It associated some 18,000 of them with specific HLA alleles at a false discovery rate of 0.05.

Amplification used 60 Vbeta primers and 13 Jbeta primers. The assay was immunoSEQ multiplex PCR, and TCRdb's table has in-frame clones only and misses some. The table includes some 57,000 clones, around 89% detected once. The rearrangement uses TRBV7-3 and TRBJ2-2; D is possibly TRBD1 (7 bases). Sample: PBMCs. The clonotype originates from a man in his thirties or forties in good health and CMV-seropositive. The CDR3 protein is CASRQGGTGELFF. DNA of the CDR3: TGTGCCAGCAGGCAGGGGGGAACCGGGGAGCTGTTTTTT. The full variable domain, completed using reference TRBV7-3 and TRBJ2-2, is GAGVSQTPSNKVTEKGKYVELRCDPISGHTALYWYRQSLGQGPEFLIYFQGTGAADDSGLPNDRFFAVRPEGSVSTLKIQRTERGDSAVYLCASRQGGTGELFFGEGSRLTVL.